This record looks at one T cell receptor beta chain sequence and its context. What it binds is not known. For TCR beta, libraries came from iRepertoire HTBI primers and Arm-PCR of CDR3 regions. TCRdb used MiXCR to reprocess the multiplex PCR reads, holding one entry per CDR3 protein. The data hold about 500,000 distinct CDR3 sequences, with roughly 16% observed a single time. Time point meaning: newly diagnosed GD, antithyroid drugs for less than 3 months. Extracted PBMC RNA gave rise to the TCR library. Nine milliliters of peripheral blood were taken and placed in EDTA tubes. This sample is part of a study of regulatory T cells in long-lasting Graves disease. The ends lost 4 bases at V and 5 bases at J; junction bases unmatched: 8. The CDR3 spans 15 residues. Germline CDR1 and CDR2: ENHRY and SYGVKD. Findings of the study overall: Whereas 950 to 1,000 public clonotypes were shared by new patients, persistent patients shared more, at some 3,000. Among samples with persistent disease, TRBV28, TRBJ1-2 and TRBJ2-5 were favored.

This sample was shared with a second study, whose subject was T cells in Graves' hyperthyroidism and ophthalmopathy.

The clonotype originates from a man aged 35 to 55 with Graves disease. V usage is TRBV10-3 and J usage is TRBJ2-1; 7 nucleotides align to TRBD2. Specimen: peripheral blood mononuclear cells (PBMCs), collected at new diagnosis, from a patient treated with antithyroid drugs. In DNA, the CDR3 is TGTGCCATCAGTGTGGGGCTAGCGGAAGACAATGAGCAGTTCTTC. Amino acids: CAISVGLAEDNEQFF.